This TCR beta chain was identified in a study of cytomegalovirus exposure and HLA in healthy donors. Overall study: The roughly 120 validation repertoires, a later analysis reported, used the same platform as the 600 to 700 first-cohort repertoires. General study results and limits: It was about 150 TCR beta chains that were listed as cytomegalovirus-associated. A subsequent analysis found that TCR clusters from the first cohort also tended to co-occur in the 90 to 150 validation repertoires, with about 93% of cluster scores above 0. Despite most TCR sequences being rare, some public TCRs occurred in many donors.

Details on this clone: The target antigen is unknown.

Germline V lookup: CDR1 MNHEY, CDR2 SMNVEV (reference sequence). The trim removed 5 bases at V and 7 bases at J, leaving 9 bases unmatched. The CDR3 contains 17 residues. Assay used: immunoSEQ multiplex PCR; TCRdb lists only in-frame clones, some missing. There are hundreds of thousands of clones in the sample; 80% to 90% occur only once, and 0.8% to 0.85% lies in the top ten. The V call is TRBV27, the J call TRBJ2-2; 14 nucleotides line up with TRBD2. The receptor was isolated from a woman between 18 and 30 years old in good health and CMV-seronegative. The sequenced material came from PBMCs. The CDR3 loop is CASSRTSGRIRVGELFF. The CDR3 DNA reads TGTGCCAGCAGTCGGACTAGCGGGAGGATAAGGGTCGGGGAGCTGTTTTTT.